The 17 T cell receptor beta chains in this list originate from one sample, sequenced in a study of CD8+CD57+ T cells in acquired aplastic anemia. TCR beta VDJ and CDR3 were profiled, and genomic DNA was the template. Via MiXCR, TCRdb re-called the reads, giving one row per CDR3 protein. The data contain about 210,000 distinct CDR3 sequences, over 60% of them singletons. Sequencing input: sorted CD4+, CD8+, or CD8+CD57+ T cells (not recorded which) from PBMCs. The receptors were gathered from a human donor in good health.

Note on this clonotype: The germline gene is not matched at one end of the junction; a read error may be the cause. The gene calls are TRBV19 and TRBJ2-1; the match to TRBD1 covers 8 bases. CDR1 and CDR2 (germline): LNHDA, SQIVND (reference sequence). The CDR3 length is 15 residues. This CDR3 reads CASSIVPGGYNEQSF. In DNA form, the CDR3 reads TGTGCCAGTAGTATAGTTCCAGGGGGCTACAATGAGCAGTCCTTC.

The V gene is TRBV15, the J gene TRBJ2-7; D possibly uses TRBD1 or TRBD2 (5 bases each). The CDR3 consists of 17 residues. CDR1 LNHNV and CDR2 YYDKDF come from the germline V gene (reference sequence). V lost 0 bases and J 2 bases, leaving 17 bases between the germline ends. CDR3 in amino acids: CATSRDRPGRPTYEQYF. The DNA of the CDR3 is TGTGCCACCAGCAGAGATCGTCCGGGACGGCCGACCTACGAGCAGTACTTC.

The rearrangement links TRBV7-8 to TRBJ2-7; 8 bases line up with TRBD2. V lost 4 bases, J lost 4 bases, and 12 bases stayed unmatched. Germline V gene sequence: CDR1 SGHVS, CDR2 FQNEAQ. The CDR3 spans 16 residues. The CDR3 DNA follows: TGTGCCAGCAGCTCCGCAAGAACGGGACTAGTGTACGAGCAGTACTTC. This sequence encodes CASSSARTGLVYEQYF. Combining the CDR3 with reference TRBV7-8 and TRBJ2-7 gives the whole variable domain GAGVSQSPRYKVAKRGQDVALRCDPISGHVSLFWYQQALGQGPEFLTYFQNEAQLDKSGLPSDRFFAERPEGSVSTLKIQRTQQEDSAVYLCASSSARTGLVYEQYFGPGTRLTVT.

V and J are TRBV7-3 and TRBJ2-7; 9 bases are shared with TRBD2. With 0 bases clipped from V and 2 bases from J, the junction kept 2 bases outside the gene matches. Germline V gene data show CDR1 as SGHTA and CDR2 as FQGTGA. This CDR3 spans 15 amino acids. The CDR3 sequence is CASSLTSGGTYEQYF. CDR3 nucleotides: TGTGCCAGCAGCTTAACTAGCGGGGGAACCTACGAGCAGTACTTC.

Worth noting for this clonotype: This sequence may be a read error, since a much larger clone differs from it by one base. J is TRBJ2-7 and V is TRBV6-5, with a weak D call TRBD1 (6 bases). Looked up from germline, CDR1 is MNHEY and CDR2 is SVGAGI. The CDR3 length is 17 residues. Trimming removed 2 bases from V and 1 base from J, with 18 bases in between. The CDR3 loop reads CASSYRAGVLGSYEQYF. DNA of the CDR3: TGTGCCAGCAGTTACAGGGCAGGGGTTTTAGGTTCCTACGAGCAGTACTTC.

The chain joins TRBV2 to TRBJ2-5; TRBD1 matches at 9 bases. There are 16 residues in the CDR3. Germline CDR1 is SNHLY and CDR2 is FYNNEI. The V gene end was trimmed by 6 bases and the J gene end by 4 bases; junction bases not matched to a gene: 12. The CDR3 DNA reads as TGTGCCAGCAGGCCTACAGGGGGCTCGGGGTTAGAGACCCAGTACTTC. It encodes CASRPTGGSGLETQYF.

The CDR3 bases are TGTGCCAGCACCACTGAAAGGGCTGAAGCTTTCTTT. This codes for CASTTERAEAFF. The chain combines TRBV25-1 with TRBJ1-1; D not certain. Per the germline V gene, CDR1 is MGHDK and CDR2 is SYGVNS. Trimming pared 7 bases from V and 6 bases from J, leaving 12 bases between. The CDR3 is made up of 12 amino acids.

The V gene is TRBV7-3, the J gene TRBJ2-3; 7 bases map to TRBD2. V shed 5 bases, J shed 0 bases, and the junction held 5 bases outside the gene matches. CDR3 length: 15 residues. In germline, CDR1 is SGHTA, CDR2 FQGTGA. The CDR3 coding sequence is TGTGCCAGCAGCGCGTATAGCGGGAGCACAGATACGCAGTATTTT. It translates to CASSAYSGSTDTQYF.

This clonotype was detected a few times. The V call is TRBV2, the J call TRBJ2-3, with 8 bases identical to TRBD2. V shed 4 bases, J shed 0 bases, and the junction held 0 bases outside the gene matches. The CDR3 consists of 14 residues. The V gene's germline CDR1 is SNHLY and CDR2 FYNNEI. The CDR3 region has the DNA TGTGCCAGCAGTGTAGCGGGAAGCACAGATACGCAGTATTTT. Protein sequence: CASSVAGSTDTQYF.

This chain joins TRBV20-1 and TRBJ2-2; 8 nucleotides match TRBD1. J gave up 7 bases and V 0 bases, and 13 bases lay outside the gene matches. The CDR3 runs to 17 residues. The germline CDR1 and CDR2 sequences are DFQATT and SNEGSKA (reference sequence). DNA of the CDR3: TGCAGTGCTAGAGATCTAAAGGGGACAGGACCCATCGGGGAGCTGTTTTTT. The encoded protein is CSARDLKGTGPIGELFF.

The rearrangement links TRBV9 to TRBJ2-2; 7 bases fit TRBD1. Trimming removed 4 bases from V and 4 bases from J; junction bases left unmatched: 7. The CDR3 is made up of 15 amino acids. Germline values: CDR1 SGDLS, CDR2 YYNGEE. The CDR3 DNA follows: TGTGCCAGCAGCATCGACAGGGTTGGCACCGGGGAGCTGTTTTTT. Translated: CASSIDRVGTGELFF.

Worth noting for this clonotype: The CDR3 does not close with the conserved phenylalanine or tryptophan, likely indicating a read error. The rearrangement joins TRBV5-5 to TRBJ1-5; D may be TRBD1 (5 bases). Trimming removed 0 bases at V and 4 bases at J, with 8 bases between. CDR3 length equals 14 residues. Germline V gene sequence: CDR1 SGHKS, CDR2 YYEKEE (reference sequence). CDR3 coding DNA: TGTGCCAGCAGCTTGGAGGCAGGGAATCAGCCCCAGCATTCT. This encodes CASSLEAGNQPQHS.

The chain carries TRBV7-2 and TRBJ1-2, with a tentative D call TRBD1 (6 bases). CDR3 length: 15 residues. The V gene lost 5 bases and the J gene lost 0 bases, with 13 bases spanning the gap. Germline CDR1 and CDR2: SGHTA and FQGNSA. CDR3 sequence reads: CASSTDSSSNYGYTF. The CDR3 DNA reads as TGTGCCAGCAGCACGGACAGTTCCTCTAACTATGGCTACACCTTC.

This rearrangement joins TRBV25-1 to TRBJ2-5, with no clear D. CDR3 length: 14 amino acids. Trimming removed 4 bases at V and 5 bases at J, with 14 bases between. CDR1 MGHDK and CDR2 SYGVNS come from the germline V gene. The CDR3 DNA follows: TGTGCCAGCAGTGTTCCAGGATTCTCGGAGACCCAGTACTTC. Its protein is CASSVPGFSETQYF.

The chain recombines TRBV7-9 with TRBJ1-1, with D uncertain. Trimming took off 1 base at V and 3 bases at J, with 9 bases between the two ends. Germline-derived CDR1 and CDR2 are SEHNR and FQNEAQ (reference sequence). This CDR3 is 14 amino acids long. This CDR3 is CASSLGAGYTEAFF. The CDR3 coding sequence is TGTGCCAGCAGCTTAGGGGCGGGGTACACTGAAGCTTTCTTT.

This clonotype was detected many times. A junction boundary mismatches the germline segment, possibly from a read error. The genes are TRBV2 and TRBJ2-1, with D maybe TRBD2 (7 bases). The CDR3 contains 15 residues. Germline CDR1 reads SNHLY; CDR2 reads FYNNEI. This chain's CDR3 is CASREARGGYNEQFF. The CDR3 DNA reads TGTGCCAGCAGGGAAGCGAGGGGGGGCTACAATGAGCAGTTCTTC. The complete variable domain, with remaining parts taken from reference TRBV2 and TRBJ2-1, reads EPEVTQTPSHQVTQMGQEVILRCVPISNHLYFYWYRQILGQKVEFLVSFYNNEISEKSEIFDDQFSVERPDGSNFTLKIRSTKLEDSAMYFCASREARGGYNEQFFGPGTRLTVL.

The V and J genes are TRBV10-3 and TRBJ1-2; 7 positions agree with TRBD1. V lost 7 bases and J lost 7; bases outside the gene matches: 9. The CDR3 runs 13 residues. Germline values: CDR1 ENHRY, CDR2 SYGVKD. CDR3 sequence reads: CAITLTGAAGYTF. Written as DNA, the CDR3 is TGTGCCATCACCCTAACAGGGGCAGCTGGCTACACCTTC.